This T cell receptor beta chain originates from a study of shared T cell receptors in the human thymus (dated by TCRdb to 2020 to 2022). The study in broad terms: The study investigated the way shared, self-reactive T-cell receptor alpha chains are produced in the human thymus.

The V and J ends are trimmed by 6 bases and 0 bases, leaving 15 bases between them. CDR1 and CDR2 are drawn from the germline V gene: MNHNS, SASEGT. The CDR3 starts with the cysteine, ends with the phenylalanine, and has 16 residues. Only CDR3 DNA remains: 48 bases, in frame from the first base. Library preparation used the immunoSEQ multiplex PCR assay. As stored in TCRdb, this immuneACCESS dataset retains in-frame rearrangements with V and J assigned. A fraction of the clones does not appear; measured against another copy, unresolved V genes explain less than half of the discrepancy, and the remainder lacks a known reason. Recorded for this sample are hundreds of thousands of clones; more than 75% of them occurred a single time. The top ten clones comprise 0.0094% of the sample. Of note for this clone: What this receptor recognizes is not known. Base qualities are not provided; no much larger clone lies one nucleotide away.

These data also featured in a second study, about human thymus T cells. Drawing on the second study: Donors were immunologically healthy infants undergoing open corrective cardiac surgery for congenital heart defects in Finland. Thymus tissue was collected as surgical resects that were removed during corrective cardiac surgery. V and J gene segment usage appeared biased in both thymic and peripheral blood repertoires. Highly overlapping thymic TCR repertoires among unrelated individuals were reported in the related research. The study used eight infant thymus samples plus four related peripheral blood samples to characterize TCR alpha and beta repertoires. The cohort included about 6 male and two female infants, with donor ages spanning 7 to 244 days. Thymocytes were released mechanically from tissue and stored at -70 °C as pellets of 10-30 million cells. A QIAsymphony instrument was used to extract genomic DNA from the frozen cell pellets. TCRB and TCRAD loci were amplified from a standardized quantity of quality-controlled genomic DNA using the immunoSEQ multiplex PCR assay. The V(D)J region was spanned by amplicons of a length sufficient to cover the CDR3 and to identify V and J genes. Amplicon sequencing was performed on an Illumina platform through the commercial immunoSEQ service. Primer bias and sequencing errors were corrected as previously described, and TCRAD and TCRB definitions were based on the IMGT database. Analysis of the repertoires was done with immunoSEQ Analyzer 3.0 and VDJTools and included basic statistics, V/J segment usage, diversity estimates, rarefaction and pairwise overlap. Chao1, ChaoE, Efron-Thisted, Shannon and inverse Simpson indices were used to estimate diversity, which was also estimated on datasets down-sampled to the smallest sample. Repertoire overlap was assessed by strict matching of CDR3 nucleotide sequence, V gene and J gene, and clustering was done by Jaccard-based multidimensional scaling. On average, roughly 740,000 unique TCRB clonotypes were obtained from thymus samples, compared with roughly 89,000 from blood samples.

The TCR comes from a boy in the first two years of life with a congenital heart defect. Donor details come from another sample of the same person, matched by shared clones. The sample was thymocytes. The V and J genes are TRBV6-1 and TRBJ1-5; confidence is insufficient to name the D gene. The DNA sequence follows: TGTGCCAGCAGCGAACCCGGTAGTTATAGCAATCAGCCCCAGCATTTT. This encodes CASSEPGSYSNQPQHF.